The 2 T cell receptor beta chains reported below all come from one sample, sequenced in a study of cytomegalovirus exposure and HLA in healthy donors. 60 Vbeta and 13 Jbeta primers were used in PCR. The table came from immunoSEQ multiplex PCR; TCRdb's copy has only in-frame clones and leaves some out. The data contain about 160,000 clones, roughly 79% of them singletons. The sequencing sample was made of PBMCs. These receptors were taken from a woman aged 45-59 years in good health and CMV-seropositive.

The chain combines TRBV4-3 with TRBJ1-1; no clear D. The V end was cut by 0 bases, the J end by 4 bases, with 24 bases between. The CDR3 covers 19 residues. Germline lookup yields CDR1 LGHNA and CDR2 YSLEER. The CDR3 sequence is CASSQEYNLQGRQSTEAFF. The CDR3 nucleotides read TGCGCCAGCAGCCAAGAATATAACCTTCAAGGGAGACAAAGCACTGAAGCTTTCTTT.

This clone appeared a few times. For the CDR3, the DNA is TGTGCCATCAGTGACCAGACTAGCGGGAGAGAGACCCAGTACTTC. Encoded protein: CAISDQTSGRETQYF. The rearrangement joins TRBV10-3 to TRBJ2-5; TRBD2 matches 12 bases. The trim removed 3 bases at V and 4 bases at J, leaving 3 bases unmatched. Looked up from germline, CDR1 is ENHRY and CDR2 is SYGVKD. The CDR3 loop spans 15 amino acids.